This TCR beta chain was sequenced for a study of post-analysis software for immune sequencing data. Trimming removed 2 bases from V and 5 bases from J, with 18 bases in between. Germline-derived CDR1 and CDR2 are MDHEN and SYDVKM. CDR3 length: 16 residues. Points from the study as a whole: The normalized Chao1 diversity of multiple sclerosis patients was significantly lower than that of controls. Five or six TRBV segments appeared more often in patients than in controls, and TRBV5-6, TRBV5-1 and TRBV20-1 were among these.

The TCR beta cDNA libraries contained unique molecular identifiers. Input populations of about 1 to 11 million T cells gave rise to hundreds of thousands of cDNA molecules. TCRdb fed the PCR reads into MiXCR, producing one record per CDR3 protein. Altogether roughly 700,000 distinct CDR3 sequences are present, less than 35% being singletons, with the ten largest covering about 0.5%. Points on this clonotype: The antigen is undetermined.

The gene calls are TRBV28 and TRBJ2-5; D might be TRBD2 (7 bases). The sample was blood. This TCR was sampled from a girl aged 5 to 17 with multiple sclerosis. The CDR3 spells CASSLVRGRGGETQYF. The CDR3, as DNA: TGTGCCAGCAGTTTAGTCCGCGGCAGGGGAGGGGAGACCCAGTACTTC.